Sequencing of this TCR beta chain was carried out in a study of shared clonotypes between healthy human individuals. Comments on this clone: The junction departs from germline at one end; a sequencing error may be responsible.

The germline V gene encodes CDR1 GTSNPN and CDR2 SVGIG (reference sequence). CDR3 size: 15 residues. Selected positively for CCR7 and CD45RO-negative, naive CD8 cells excluded terminally differentiated effector memory CD45RA+ cells. Only in-frame clones appear in the TCRdb table, and some are missing; sequencing was by immunoSEQ multiplex PCR. This sample has about 2.2 million clones, with about 93% found just once. The receptor comes from a man younger than 35 in good health. Some clones in this sample may be carry-over from other donors' samples. The sample was naive CD8+ T cells from PBMCs. This chain connects TRBV30 to TRBJ2-7, with 7 bases identical to TRBD1. This chain's CDR3 is CAWQGVVRSSCEQYF. The CDR3, as DNA: TGTGCCTGGCAGGGGGTCGTAAGGAGCTCCTGCGAGCAGTACTTC.